A selection of T cell receptor beta chains follows, all from one sample in a study of shared clonotypes between healthy human individuals. Clones were read by immunoSEQ multiplex PCR, and TCRdb kept only the in-frame ones, dropping some. This sample has 650,000 to 800,000 clones, with 92% found just once. Input material: naive CD8+ T cells sorted from blood. The source of these receptors is a man younger than 40 in good health. Both conserved end residues are part of each CDR3. A D gene is named only where the DNA matches it firmly. Rows give clone size only sometimes, using once, few, many, or a class for an expanded clone.

V: TRBV5-6; J: TRBJ2-1; D: TRBD2; size: once; CDR3: CASSFGTSGRYNEQFF; DNA: TGTGCCAGCAGCTTCGGGACTAGCGGGAGATACAATGAGCAGTTCTTC
V: TRBV16; J: TRBJ2-1; D: TRBD2; size: .; CDR3: CASSHKNSGALNEQFF; DNA: TGTGCCAGCAGCCACAAAAATAGCGGGGCCCTCAATGAGCAGTTCTTC
V: TRBV5-4; J: TRBJ2-1; D: TRBD2; size: once; CDR3: CASSAWRGYNNEQFF; DNA: TGTGCCAGCAGCGCCTGGCGGGGGTACAACAATGAGCAGTTCTTC
V: TRBV27; J: TRBJ1-2; D: .; size: few; CDR3: CASSLSLAGGYTF; DNA: TGTGCCAGCAGTTTATCCTTGGCCGGTGGCTACACCTTC
V: TRBV2; J: TRBJ2-1; D: TRBD2; size: .; CDR3: CASSEFAGVTNEQFF; DNA: TGTGCCAGCAGTGAATTTGCGGGAGTCACGAATGAGCAGTTCTTC
V: TRBV11-2; J: TRBJ2-7; D: .; size: .; CDR3: CASSLTEAYEQYF; DNA: TGTGCCAGCAGCTTGACAGAAGCCTACGAGCAGTACTTC
V: TRBV6-6; J: TRBJ1-2; D: TRBD1; size: .; CDR3: CASSSWDSNYGYTF; DNA: TGTGCCAGCAGTTCCTGGGACAGCAACTATGGCTACACCTTC
V: TRBV7-3; J: TRBJ2-1; D: TRBD2; size: .; CDR3: CASSLTSVNEQFF; DNA: TGTGCCAGCAGCCTTACTAGCGTAAATGAGCAGTTCTTC
V: TRBV11-2; J: TRBJ1-5; D: .; size: .; CDR3: CASRDAGFGQPQHF; DNA: TGTGCCAGCAGGGACGCAGGGTTTGGTCAGCCCCAGCATTTT
V: TRBV7-9; J: TRBJ2-4; D: TRBD1; size: .; CDR3: CASSSDNRGLTKNIQYF; DNA: TGTGCCAGCAGTTCGGATAACAGGGGGCTGACCAAAAACATTCAGTACTTC
V: TRBV28; J: TRBJ1-5; D: TRBD1; size: .; CDR3: CASFTGVRQPQHF; DNA: TGTGCCAGCTTTACAGGGGTACGGCAGCCCCAGCATTTT
V: TRBV5-5; J: TRBJ2-7; D: .; size: .; CDR3: CASSLFRGYEQYF; DNA: TGTGCCAGCAGCTTATTTAGAGGTTACGAGCAGTACTTC
V: TRBV2; J: TRBJ1-1; D: TRBD1; size: .; CDR3: CASSELTGSNTEAFF; DNA: TGTGCCAGCAGCGAATTGACAGGGTCTAACACTGAAGCTTTCTTT
V: TRBV27; J: TRBJ2-7; D: TRBD2; size: .; CDR3: CASSSASGRYEQYF; DNA: TGTGCCAGCAGTTCGGCTAGCGGTCGCTACGAGCAGTACTTC
V: TRBV28; J: TRBJ2-7; D: .; size: .; CDR3: CASSLSGLDYEQYF; DNA: TGTGCCAGCAGTTTATCAGGGTTGGATTACGAGCAGTACTTC
V: TRBV29-1; J: TRBJ2-7; D: TRBD1; size: .; CDR3: CSVGQGNPYEQYF; DNA: TGCAGCGTTGGACAGGGCAACCCCTACGAGCAGTACTTC
V: TRBV10-1; J: TRBJ2-1; D: TRBD1; size: .; CDR3: CASSEDRGDDEQFF; DNA: TGCGCCAGCAGTGAGGACAGGGGGGACGATGAGCAGTTCTTC
V: TRBV10-3; J: TRBJ2-1; D: TRBD2; size: .; CDR3: CAIRDAGGSYNEQFF; DNA: TGTGCCATCAGAGACGCGGGAGGGTCCTACAATGAGCAGTTCTTC
V: TRBV29-1; J: TRBJ2-1; D: TRBD2; size: .; CDR3: CSVEPATSGVGNEQFF; DNA: TGCAGCGTTGAACCCGCTACTAGCGGGGTGGGCAATGAGCAGTTCTTC
V: TRBV7-8; J: TRBJ2-7; D: .; size: .; CDR3: CASSLEGRADEQYF; DNA: TGTGCCAGCAGCTTAGAGGGGCGAGCAGACGAGCAGTACTTC
V: TRBV28; J: TRBJ1-2; D: TRBD1; size: many; CDR3: CASSSGQGVYGYTF; DNA: TGTGCCAGCAGTTCCGGACAGGGAGTCTATGGCTACACCTTC
V: TRBV2; J: TRBJ2-3; D: .; size: .; CDR3: CASSGSRDGEWADTQYF; DNA: TGTGCCAGCAGTGGATCCCGAGATGGGGAGTGGGCAGATACGCAGTATTTT
V: TRBV7-9; J: TRBJ2-3; D: TRBD2; size: .; CDR3: CASSLGGLVTDTQYF; DNA: TGTGCCAGCAGCTTAGGGGGACTAGTGACAGATACGCAGTATTTT
V: TRBV23-1; J: TRBJ2-1; D: TRBD1; size: once; CDR3: CASSPQQGAGIGSSYNEQFF; DNA: TGCGCCAGCAGTCCGCAACAGGGGGCCGGAATCGGTAGCTCCTACAATGAGCAGTTCTTC
V: TRBV7-9; J: TRBJ2-1; D: .; size: .; CDR3: CASSLEGNEQFF; DNA: TGTGCCAGCAGCTTAGAAGGCAATGAGCAGTTCTTC
V: TRBV27; J: TRBJ2-1; D: .; size: .; CDR3: CASVGDFSNEQFF; DNA: TGTGCCAGCGTTGGGGACTTTTCCAATGAGCAGTTCTTC
V: TRBV9; J: TRBJ2-3; D: TRBD2; size: once; CDR3: CASSVEGGLAGTDTQYF; DNA: TGTGCCAGCAGCGTCGAGGGGGGACTAGCTGGGACAGATACGCAGTATTTT
V: TRBV11-2; J: TRBJ2-7; D: .; size: once; CDR3: CASSEKLGDYEQYF; DNA: TGTGCCAGCAGCGAAAAGCTGGGTGACTACGAGCAGTACTTC
V: TRBV28; J: TRBJ2-7; D: .; size: .; CDR3: CASSLFRFYEQYF; DNA: TGTGCCAGCAGTTTATTCAGATTCTACGAGCAGTACTTC
V: TRBV6-6; J: TRBJ2-1; D: .; size: .; CDR3: CASSPQGLYNEQFF; DNA: TGTGCCAGCAGTCCCCAGGGACTCTACAATGAGCAGTTCTTC
V: TRBV29-1; J: TRBJ2-1; D: TRBD2; size: .; CDR3: CSVLAGGRNEQFF; DNA: TGCAGCGTTTTAGCGGGAGGGAGGAATGAGCAGTTCTTC
V: TRBV27; J: TRBJ2-6; D: .; size: .; CDR3: CASSQAPGANVLTF; DNA: TGTGCCAGCAGTCAAGCGCCTGGGGCCAACGTCCTGACTTTC
V: TRBV11-2; J: TRBJ2-2; D: .; size: once; CDR3: CASIPLFQTGELFF; DNA: TGTGCCAGCATCCCCTTATTCCAGACCGGGGAGCTGTTTTTT
V: TRBV7-9; J: TRBJ1-2; D: TRBD1; size: .; CDR3: CASSLESGDSNYGYTF; DNA: TGTGCCAGCAGTTTAGAGTCCGGGGACAGTAACTATGGCTACACCTTC
V: TRBV4-3; J: TRBJ2-1; D: .; size: .; CDR3: CASSQDQLVEQFF; DNA: TGCGCCAGCAGCCAAGATCAACTGGTGGAGCAGTTCTTC
V: TRBV5-1; J: TRBJ2-2; D: TRBD1; size: .; CDR3: CASSLDGTANTGELFF; DNA: TGCGCCAGCAGCTTAGATGGGACAGCGAACACCGGGGAGCTGTTTTTT
V: TRBV7-9; J: TRBJ2-1; D: .; size: .; CDR3: CASSLWADLSYNEQFF; DNA: TGTGCCAGCAGCTTATGGGCGGATCTGTCCTACAATGAGCAGTTCTTC
V: TRBV9; J: TRBJ1-5; D: TRBD1; size: .; CDR3: CASSIPDRVNQPQHF; DNA: TGTGCCAGCAGCATCCCGGACAGGGTCAATCAGCCCCAGCATTTT
V: TRBV28; J: TRBJ1-1; D: .; size: .; CDR3: CATLGGGMRTEAFF; DNA: TGTGCCACCCTCGGTGGGGGTATGCGCACTGAAGCTTTCTTT
V: TRBV29-1; J: TRBJ1-2; D: .; size: .; CDR3: CSVEGEGTKLPNYGYTF; DNA: TGCAGCGTTGAAGGGGAGGGGACAAAACTGCCTAACTATGGCTACACCTTC
V: TRBV4-1; J: TRBJ2-3; D: .; size: once; CDR3: CASSQDSASSTDTQYF; DNA: TGCGCCAGCAGCCAAGACAGCGCCTCTAGCACAGATACGCAGTATTTT
V: TRBV7-9; J: TRBJ2-7; D: .; size: .; CDR3: CASSLESGGYEQYF; DNA: TGTGCCAGCAGCTTGGAATCCGGGGGCTACGAGCAGTACTTC
V: TRBV29-1; J: TRBJ2-3; D: .; size: .; CDR3: CSALSTGIGTDTQYF; DNA: TGCAGCGCCCTGTCTACAGGGATCGGTACAGATACGCAGTATTTT
V: TRBV9; J: TRBJ1-2; D: .; size: once; CDR3: CASSVVEDYGYTF; DNA: TGTGCCAGCAGCGTAGTCGAGGACTATGGCTACACCTTC
V: TRBV7-2; J: TRBJ2-7; D: TRBD1; size: .; CDR3: CASSPTKTGISYEQYF; DNA: TGTGCCAGCAGCCCTACGAAGACAGGGATCTCCTACGAGCAGTACTTC
V: TRBV7-9; J: TRBJ1-2; D: .; size: .; CDR3: CASSGGARSNYGYTF; DNA: TGTGCCAGCTCCGGAGGGGCCCGTTCCAACTATGGCTACACCTTC
V: TRBV28; J: TRBJ2-5; D: .; size: once; CDR3: CAPLGGQPQETQYF; DNA: TGTGCCCCGCTAGGGGGACAACCCCAAGAGACCCAGTACTTC
V: TRBV7-8; J: TRBJ1-1; D: .; size: .; CDR3: CASSPMVGEYMNTEAFF; DNA: TGTGCCAGCAGCCCAATGGTAGGAGAATACATGAACACTGAAGCTTTCTTT
V: TRBV7-9; J: TRBJ2-7; D: TRBD2; size: .; CDR3: CASSFYPLAGEDCEQYF; DNA: TGTGCCAGCAGCTTCTACCCTCTAGCGGGAGAAGACTGCGAGCAGTACTTC